This TCR beta chain was profiled in a study of T cells in Graves' hyperthyroidism and ophthalmopathy. The study, taken as a whole, reports: Most clonotypes expanded in the thyroid (above 0.001) were also present in blood.

At least 3 on the Clinical Activity Score was recorded for ophthalmopathy patients, who also had NOSPECS grade at least 4 and duration under 3 months. Clinicians diagnosed patients from clinical symptoms, serum thyroxine and TRAb, thyroid ultrasound and orbital computed tomography. PBMCs came from 9 to 10 ml fresh peripheral blood. Per germline, CDR1 PRHDT and CDR2 FYEKMQ (reference sequence). Germline trimming cut 8 bases from V and 0 bases from J; bases unmatched to any gene: 10. This CDR3 contains 15 residues. The TCR beta CDR3 regions underwent amplification using RNA transcripts as the source. In the first-round RT-PCR of the TCR CDR3, the HTBI primer set was used. Using its own MiXCR run on the multiplex PCR reads, TCRdb lists one record per CDR3 protein. The sample includes about 590,000 distinct CDR3 sequences, over 12% seen only once; the top ten take 7% to 9%. The table lists this clonotype with many counts. Its antigen is not known.

This sequence originates from a young woman with Graves' ophthalmopathy. The chain employs TRBV13 and TRBJ2-7; 7 nucleotides line up with TRBD2. The sequencing sample was made of blood. CDR3 residues: CASGGERTTSYEQYF. The CDR3 DNA sequence: TGTGCCAGCGGGGGGGAAAGGACTACCTCCTACGAGCAGTACTTC.